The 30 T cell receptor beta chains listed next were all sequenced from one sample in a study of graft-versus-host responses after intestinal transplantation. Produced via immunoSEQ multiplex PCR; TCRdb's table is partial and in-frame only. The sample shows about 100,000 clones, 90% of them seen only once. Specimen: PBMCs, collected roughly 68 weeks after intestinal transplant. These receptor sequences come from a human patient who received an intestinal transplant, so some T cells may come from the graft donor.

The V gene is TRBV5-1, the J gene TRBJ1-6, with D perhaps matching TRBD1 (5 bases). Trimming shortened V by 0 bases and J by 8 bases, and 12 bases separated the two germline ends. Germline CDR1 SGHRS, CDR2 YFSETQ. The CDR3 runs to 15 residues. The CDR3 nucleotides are TGCGCCAGCAGCTTGGCCGGGACGGAAGATTCACCCCTCCACTTT. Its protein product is CASSLAGTEDSPLHF.

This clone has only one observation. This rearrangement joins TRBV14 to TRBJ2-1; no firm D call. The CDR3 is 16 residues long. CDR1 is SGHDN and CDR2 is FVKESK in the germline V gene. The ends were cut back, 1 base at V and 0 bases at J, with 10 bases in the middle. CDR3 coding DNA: TGTGCCAGCAGCCAAGTTAGTACCGGCTCCTACAATGAGCAGTTCTTC. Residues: CASSQVSTGSYNEQFF.

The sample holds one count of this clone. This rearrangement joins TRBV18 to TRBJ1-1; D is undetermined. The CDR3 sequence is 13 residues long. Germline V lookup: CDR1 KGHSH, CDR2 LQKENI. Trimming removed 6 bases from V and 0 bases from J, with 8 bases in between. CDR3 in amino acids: CASSPAMNTEAFF. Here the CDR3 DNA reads TGTGCCAGCTCCCCAGCCATGAACACTGAAGCTTTCTTT.

For the CDR3, the DNA is TGTGCCAGCAGTTACTCGGGGTCGTCCAACTATGGCTACACCTTC. Its translation: CASSYSGSSNYGYTF. The J gene is TRBJ1-2, the V gene TRBV6-5; no firm D call. Looked up from germline, CDR1 is MNHEY and CDR2 is SVGAGI. V lost 0 bases to trimming and J lost 2 bases, with 10 bases between them. CDR3 size: 15 residues.

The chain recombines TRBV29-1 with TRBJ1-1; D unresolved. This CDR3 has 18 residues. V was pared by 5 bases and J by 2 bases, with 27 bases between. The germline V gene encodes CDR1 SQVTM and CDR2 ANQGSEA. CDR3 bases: TGCAGCGTTCCCTGGTTTCAAGGCACACGCGGAGCTAACACTGAAGCTTTCTTT. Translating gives CSVPWFQGTRGANTEAFF.

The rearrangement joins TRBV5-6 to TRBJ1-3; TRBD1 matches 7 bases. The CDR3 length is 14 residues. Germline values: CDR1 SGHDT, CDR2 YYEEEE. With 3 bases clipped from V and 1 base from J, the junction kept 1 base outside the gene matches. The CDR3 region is CASSWTGSGNTIYF. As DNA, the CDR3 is TGTGCCAGCAGCTGGACAGGTTCTGGAAACACCATATATTTT.

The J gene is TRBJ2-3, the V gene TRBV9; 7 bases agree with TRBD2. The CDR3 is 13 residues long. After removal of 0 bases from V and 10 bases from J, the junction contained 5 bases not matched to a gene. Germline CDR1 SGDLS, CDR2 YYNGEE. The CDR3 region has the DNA TGTGCCAGCAGCGTAGCTACGGGAGGACCGCAGTATTTT. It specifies CASSVATGGPQYF.

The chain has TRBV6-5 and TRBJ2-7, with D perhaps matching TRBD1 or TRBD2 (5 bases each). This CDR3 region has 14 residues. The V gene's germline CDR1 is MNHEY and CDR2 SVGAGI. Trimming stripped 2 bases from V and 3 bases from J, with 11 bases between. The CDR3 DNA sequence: TGTGCCAGCAGTTACGGGGGAACAAACTACGAGCAGTACTTC. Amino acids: CASSYGGTNYEQYF.

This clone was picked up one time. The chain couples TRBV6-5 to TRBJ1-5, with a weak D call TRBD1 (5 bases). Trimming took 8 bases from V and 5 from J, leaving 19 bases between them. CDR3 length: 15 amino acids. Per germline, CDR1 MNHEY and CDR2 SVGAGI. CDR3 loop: CASRRTGHQHQPQHF. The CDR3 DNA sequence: TGTGCCAGCCGCAGAACGGGGCACCAGCATCAGCCCCAGCATTTT.

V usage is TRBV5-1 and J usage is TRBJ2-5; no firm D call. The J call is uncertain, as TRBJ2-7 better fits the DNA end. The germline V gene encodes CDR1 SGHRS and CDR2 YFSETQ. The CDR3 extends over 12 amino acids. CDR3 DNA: TGCGCCAGCAGCTTAATCGACTCCGAGCAGTACTTC. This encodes CASSLIDSEQYF.

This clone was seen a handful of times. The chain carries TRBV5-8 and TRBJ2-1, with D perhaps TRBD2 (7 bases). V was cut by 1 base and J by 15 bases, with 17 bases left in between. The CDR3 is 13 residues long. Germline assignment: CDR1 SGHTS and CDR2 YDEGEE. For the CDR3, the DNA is TGTGCCAGCAGCTTGTGGTCTCGGGGGGCGGCGTTCTTC. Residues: CASSLWSRGAAFF.

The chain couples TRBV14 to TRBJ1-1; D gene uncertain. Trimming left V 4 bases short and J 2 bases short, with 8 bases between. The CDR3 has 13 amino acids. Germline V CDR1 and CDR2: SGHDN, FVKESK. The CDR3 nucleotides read TGTGCCAGCAGCCCAATCGTAAACACTGAAGCTTTCTTT. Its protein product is CASSPIVNTEAFF.

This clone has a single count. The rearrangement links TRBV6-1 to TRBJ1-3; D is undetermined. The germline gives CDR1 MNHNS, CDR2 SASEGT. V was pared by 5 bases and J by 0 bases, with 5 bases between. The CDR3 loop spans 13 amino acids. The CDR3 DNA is TGTGCCAGCAGTACAGACTCTGGAAACACCATATATTTT. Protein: CASSTDSGNTIYF.

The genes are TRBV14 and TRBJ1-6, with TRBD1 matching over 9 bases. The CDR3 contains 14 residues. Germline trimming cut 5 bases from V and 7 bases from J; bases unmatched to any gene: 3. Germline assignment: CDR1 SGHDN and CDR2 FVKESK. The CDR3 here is CASSNRGRNSPLHF. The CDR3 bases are TGTGCCAGCAGCAACAGGGGGCGGAATTCACCCCTCCACTTT.

The CDR3 coding sequence is TGTGCCAGCAGCCCAGGGACAGGGAGAGGCTACACCTTC. Its protein is CASSPGTGRGYTF. This chain joins TRBV7-9 and TRBJ1-2; 9 nucleotides agree with TRBD1. Trimming at V came to 5 bases and at J to 8 bases, leaving 6 bases not matched to a gene. The CDR3 is 13 amino acids. Per germline, CDR1 SEHNR and CDR2 FQNEAQ (reference sequence).

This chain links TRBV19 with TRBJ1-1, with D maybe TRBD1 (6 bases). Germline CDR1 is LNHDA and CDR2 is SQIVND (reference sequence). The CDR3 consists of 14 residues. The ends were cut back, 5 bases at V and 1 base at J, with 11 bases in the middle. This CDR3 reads CASSPGTPNTEAFF. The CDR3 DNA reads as TGTGCCAGTAGTCCGGGGACACCGAACACTGAAGCTTTCTTT.

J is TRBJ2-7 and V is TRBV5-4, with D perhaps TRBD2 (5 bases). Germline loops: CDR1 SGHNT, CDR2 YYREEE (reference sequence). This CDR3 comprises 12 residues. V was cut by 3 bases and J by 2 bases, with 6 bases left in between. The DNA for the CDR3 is TGTGCCAGCAGCTCGGGGACCTACGAGCAGTACTTC. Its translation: CASSSGTYEQYF.

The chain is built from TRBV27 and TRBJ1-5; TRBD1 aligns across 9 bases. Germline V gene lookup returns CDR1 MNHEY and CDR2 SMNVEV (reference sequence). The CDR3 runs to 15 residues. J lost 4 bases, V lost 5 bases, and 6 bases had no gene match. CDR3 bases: TGTGCCAGCAGTGCGACCGGGACAGGGAATCAGCCCCAGCATTTT. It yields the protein CASSATGTGNQPQHF.

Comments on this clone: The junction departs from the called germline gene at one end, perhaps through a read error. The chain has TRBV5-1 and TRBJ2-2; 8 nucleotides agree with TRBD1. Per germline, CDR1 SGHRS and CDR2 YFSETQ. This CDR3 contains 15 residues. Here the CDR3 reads CASRGQGAPTGELFF. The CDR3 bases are TGCGCGAGCAGAGGCCAGGGGGCGCCCACCGGGGAGCTGTTTTTT.

CDR3 coding DNA: TGTGCCAGCAGCCCCCTCCCCAGTAGCAATCAGCCCCAGCATTTT. Translating gives CASSPLPSSNQPQHF. The chain has TRBV7-9 and TRBJ1-5; D is uncertain. V lost 5 bases, J lost 0 bases, and 11 bases lay in between. The CDR3 length is 15 residues. Germline loops: CDR1 SEHNR, CDR2 FQNEAQ (reference sequence).

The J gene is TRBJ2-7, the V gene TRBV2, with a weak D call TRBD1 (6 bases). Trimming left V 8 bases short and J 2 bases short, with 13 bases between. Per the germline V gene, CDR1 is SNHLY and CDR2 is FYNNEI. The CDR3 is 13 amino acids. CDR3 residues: CASQGTATYEQYF. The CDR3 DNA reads TGTGCCAGCCAGGGGACGGCCACCTACGAGCAGTACTTC.

CDR3 amino acids: CASSVDRATEAFF. The CDR3 bases are TGTGCCAGCAGCGTAGATCGAGCCACTGAAGCTTTCTTT. The V gene is TRBV9, the J gene TRBJ1-1; D uncertain. This CDR3 is built from 13 residues. CDR1 is SGDLS, CDR2 YYNGEE, per germline. The ends were cut back, 0 bases at V and 4 bases at J, with 7 bases in the middle.

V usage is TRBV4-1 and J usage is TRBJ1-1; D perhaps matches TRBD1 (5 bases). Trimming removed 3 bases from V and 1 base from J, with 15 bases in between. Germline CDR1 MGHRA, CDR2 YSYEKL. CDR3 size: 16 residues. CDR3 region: CASSQGREGKNTEAFF. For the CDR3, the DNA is TGCGCCAGCAGCCAGGGGAGGGAGGGGAAGAACACTGAAGCTTTCTTT.

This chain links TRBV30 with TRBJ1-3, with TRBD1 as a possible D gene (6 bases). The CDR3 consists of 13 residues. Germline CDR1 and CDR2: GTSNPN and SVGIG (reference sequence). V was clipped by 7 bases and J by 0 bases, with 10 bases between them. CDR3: CASRTASGNTIYF. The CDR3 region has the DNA TGTGCCTCACGGACAGCCTCTGGAAACACCATATATTTT.

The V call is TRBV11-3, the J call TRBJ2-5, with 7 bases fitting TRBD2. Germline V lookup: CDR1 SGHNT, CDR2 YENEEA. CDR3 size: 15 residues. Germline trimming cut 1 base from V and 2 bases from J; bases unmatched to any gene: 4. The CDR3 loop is CASSLVRGGQETQYF. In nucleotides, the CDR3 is TGTGCCAGCAGCTTAGTGCGCGGGGGACAAGAGACCCAGTACTTC.

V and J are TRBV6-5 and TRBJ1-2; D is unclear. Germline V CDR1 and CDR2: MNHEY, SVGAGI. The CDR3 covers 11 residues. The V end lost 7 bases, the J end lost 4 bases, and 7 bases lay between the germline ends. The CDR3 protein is CASTNRYGYTF. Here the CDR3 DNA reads TGTGCCAGCACCAACCGCTATGGCTACACCTTC.

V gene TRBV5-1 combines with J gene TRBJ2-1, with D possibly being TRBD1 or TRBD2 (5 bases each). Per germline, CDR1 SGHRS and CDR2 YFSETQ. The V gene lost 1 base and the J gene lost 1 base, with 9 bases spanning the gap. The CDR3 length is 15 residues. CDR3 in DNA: TGCGCCAGCAGCTTGAGAGGGGAATCCTACAATGAGCAGTTCTTC. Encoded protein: CASSLRGESYNEQFF.

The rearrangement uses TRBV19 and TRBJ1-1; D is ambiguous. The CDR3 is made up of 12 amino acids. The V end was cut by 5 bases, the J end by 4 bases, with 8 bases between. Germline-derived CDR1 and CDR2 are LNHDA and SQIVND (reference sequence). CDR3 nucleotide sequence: TGTGCCAGTAGTCCAGGATCCACTGAAGCTTTCTTT. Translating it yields CASSPGSTEAFF.

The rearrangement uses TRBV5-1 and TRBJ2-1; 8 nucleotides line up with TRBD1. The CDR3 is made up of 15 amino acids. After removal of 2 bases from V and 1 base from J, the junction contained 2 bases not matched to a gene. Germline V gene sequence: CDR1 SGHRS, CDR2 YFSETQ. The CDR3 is CASSFRTGSYNEQFF. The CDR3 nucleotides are TGCGCCAGCAGCTTCCGGACAGGGTCCTACAATGAGCAGTTCTTC.

In DNA form, the CDR3 reads TGTGCCAGCAGTCCAACCGGGACAGGGGGCTTCGATACGCAGTATTTT. It is translated as CASSPTGTGGFDTQYF. This chain links TRBV28 with TRBJ2-3, with 12 bases fitting TRBD1. V was clipped by 5 bases and J by 6 bases; unmatched bases: 9. The CDR3 contains 16 residues. Per germline, CDR1 MDHEN and CDR2 SYDVKM.